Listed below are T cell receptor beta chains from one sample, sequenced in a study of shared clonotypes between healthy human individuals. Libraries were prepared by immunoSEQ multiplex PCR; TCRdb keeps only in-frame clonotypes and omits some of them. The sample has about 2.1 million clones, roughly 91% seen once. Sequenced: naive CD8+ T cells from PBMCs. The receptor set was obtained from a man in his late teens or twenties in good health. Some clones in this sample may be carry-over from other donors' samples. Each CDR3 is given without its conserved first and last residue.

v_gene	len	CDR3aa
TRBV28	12	ASSFLRNTYEQY
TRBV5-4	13	ASSLSRDNTGELF
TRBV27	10	ASSPFHGELF
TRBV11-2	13	ASSLGTGKKNIQY
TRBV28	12	ASSLLGQGYEQY
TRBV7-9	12	ASSLGPPKTEQY
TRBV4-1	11	ASSQPLNYEQY
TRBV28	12	ASSLSVGSYGYT
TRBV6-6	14	ASSHTLRGQDYGYT
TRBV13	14	ASSLGEGAPSYEQY
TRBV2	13	ASSAKQGVATEAF
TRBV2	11	ASSDTTGSEQY
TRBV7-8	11	ASSLLTTQGYT
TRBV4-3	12	ASSPGTGAYEQY
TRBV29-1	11	SILGVGAEKLF
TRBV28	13	ASSLLGLSSYEQY
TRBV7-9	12	ASSYTGGFNIQY
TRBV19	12	ASSDHRGPGGYT
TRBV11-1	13	ASSLAGPRDTEAF
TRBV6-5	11	ASSYSKGAEQY
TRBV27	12	ASSALGGTTEAF
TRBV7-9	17	ASSLMIASRDRGPPEQY
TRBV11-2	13	ASSLSPGPSYEQY
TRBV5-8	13	ASSFFRGSHNEQF
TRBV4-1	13	ASSLGLAGGGIQY
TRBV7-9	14	ASSSRDRVLTGELF
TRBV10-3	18	AISESIAAARGVNTGELF
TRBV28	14	ASRLAGLGAGNTIY
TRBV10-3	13	ATWLGQGRGNTIY
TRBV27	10	ASRTGQKTQY
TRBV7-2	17	ASSLLSDSRPWAPYEQY
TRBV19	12	ASSYRIMNTEAF
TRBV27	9	ASSIRGEQY
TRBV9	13	ASSVEQTNTGELF
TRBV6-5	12	ASSPLGQSYEQY
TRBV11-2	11	ASSLRRSAEAF
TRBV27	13	ASSLWGSGNTEAF
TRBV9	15	ASSVGGGLAGNNEQF
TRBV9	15	ASSVFSGRGADNEQF
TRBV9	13	ASSPARGRGTEAF
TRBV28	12	ASRSQRNNSPLH
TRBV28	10	ASSLGIKTQY
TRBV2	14	ASSEALLGRYEKLF
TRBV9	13	ASSVGPTAFTEAF
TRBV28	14	ASSLHSGLSTDTQY
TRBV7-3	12	ASSLAGGIHEQF
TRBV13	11	ASSLEQGPEAF
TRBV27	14	ASSFSGLRGDTEAF
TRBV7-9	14	ASSLGGMTAPLEQF
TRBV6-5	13	ASSYSGGQFYEQY
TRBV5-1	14	ASSWASTGVNTEAF
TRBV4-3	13	ASSQVRGTTGELF
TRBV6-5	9	ASVFADTQY
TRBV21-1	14	ASRYKGAGKADTQY
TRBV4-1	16	ASSQGASGRVFGYEQF
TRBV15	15	ATSRGTTRQGQIEAF
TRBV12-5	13	ASGSGRGPYNEQF
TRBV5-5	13	ASSLAGGYITEAF
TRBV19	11	ASSLGGRTEAF
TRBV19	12	ASSPRTPNNEQF